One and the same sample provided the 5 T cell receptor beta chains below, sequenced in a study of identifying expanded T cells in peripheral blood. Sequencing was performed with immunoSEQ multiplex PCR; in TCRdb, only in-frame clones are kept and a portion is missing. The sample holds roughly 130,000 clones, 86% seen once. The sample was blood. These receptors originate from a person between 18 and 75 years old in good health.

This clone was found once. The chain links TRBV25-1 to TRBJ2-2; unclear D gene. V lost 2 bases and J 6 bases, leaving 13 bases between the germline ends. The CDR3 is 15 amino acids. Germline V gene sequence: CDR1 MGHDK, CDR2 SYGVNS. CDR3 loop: CASSEQRVVPGELFF. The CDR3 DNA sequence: TGTGCCAGCAGTGAACAGAGAGTTGTCCCCGGGGAGCTGTTTTTT.

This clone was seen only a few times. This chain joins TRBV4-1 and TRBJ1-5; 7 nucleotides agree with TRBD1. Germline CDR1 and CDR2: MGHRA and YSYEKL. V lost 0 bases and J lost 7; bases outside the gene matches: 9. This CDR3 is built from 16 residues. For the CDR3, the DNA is TGCGCCAGCAGCCAAGATAACGACAGGGAGGGACAGCCCCAGCATTTT. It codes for CASSQDNDREGQPQHF.

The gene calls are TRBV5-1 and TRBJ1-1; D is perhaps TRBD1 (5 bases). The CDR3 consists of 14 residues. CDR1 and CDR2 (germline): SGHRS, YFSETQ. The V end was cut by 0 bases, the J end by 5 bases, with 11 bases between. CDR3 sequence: CASSLEAGLTEAFF. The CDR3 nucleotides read TGCGCCAGCAGCTTGGAAGCAGGGTTGACTGAAGCTTTCTTT.

This CDR3 is CASSWTQGAPYGYTF. CDR3 DNA: TGTGCCAGCAGCTGGACACAGGGGGCGCCCTATGGCTACACCTTC. The chain couples TRBV7-9 to TRBJ1-2, with 9 bases fitting TRBD1. The germline V gene has CDR1 SEHNR and CDR2 FQNEAQ (reference sequence). The length of the CDR3 is 15 residues. The junction had 7 bases not matched to a gene; V was cut back by 4 bases and J by 4 bases. Full variable domain (missing parts from reference TRBV7-9 and TRBJ1-2): DTGVSQNPRHKITKRGQNVTFRCDPISEHNRLYWYRQTLGQGPEFLTYFQNEAQLEKSRLLSDRFSAERPKGSFSTLEIQRTEQGDSAMYLCASSWTQGAPYGYTFGSGTRLTVV.

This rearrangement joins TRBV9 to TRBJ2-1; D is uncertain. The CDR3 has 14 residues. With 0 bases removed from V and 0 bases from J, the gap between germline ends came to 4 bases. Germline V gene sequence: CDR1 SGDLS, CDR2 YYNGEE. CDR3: CASSVELSYNEQFF. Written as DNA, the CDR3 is TGTGCCAGCAGCGTAGAGCTCTCCTACAATGAGCAGTTCTTC.